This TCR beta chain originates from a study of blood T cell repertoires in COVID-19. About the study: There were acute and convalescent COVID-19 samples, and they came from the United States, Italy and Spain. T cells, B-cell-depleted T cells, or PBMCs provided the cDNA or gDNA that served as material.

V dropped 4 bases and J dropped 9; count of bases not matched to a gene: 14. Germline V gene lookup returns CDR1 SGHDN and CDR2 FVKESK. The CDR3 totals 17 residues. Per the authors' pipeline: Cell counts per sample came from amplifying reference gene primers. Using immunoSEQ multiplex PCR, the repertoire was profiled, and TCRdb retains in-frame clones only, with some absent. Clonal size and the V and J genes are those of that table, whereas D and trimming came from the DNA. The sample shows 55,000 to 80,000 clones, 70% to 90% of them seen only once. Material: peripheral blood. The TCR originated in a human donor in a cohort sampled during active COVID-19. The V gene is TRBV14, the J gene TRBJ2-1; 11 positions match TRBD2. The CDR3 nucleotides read TGTGCCAGCAGCCCTAGAACTAGCGGGGGCTTCATGGGTGAGCAGTTCTTC. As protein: CASSPRTSGGFMGEQFF. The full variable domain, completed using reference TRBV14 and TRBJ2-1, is EAGVTQFPSHSVIEKGQTVTLRCDPISGHDNLYWYRRVMGKEIKFLLHFVKESKQDESGMPNNRFLAERTGGTYSTLKVQPAELEDSGVYFCASSPRTSGGFMGEQFFGPGTRLTVL.